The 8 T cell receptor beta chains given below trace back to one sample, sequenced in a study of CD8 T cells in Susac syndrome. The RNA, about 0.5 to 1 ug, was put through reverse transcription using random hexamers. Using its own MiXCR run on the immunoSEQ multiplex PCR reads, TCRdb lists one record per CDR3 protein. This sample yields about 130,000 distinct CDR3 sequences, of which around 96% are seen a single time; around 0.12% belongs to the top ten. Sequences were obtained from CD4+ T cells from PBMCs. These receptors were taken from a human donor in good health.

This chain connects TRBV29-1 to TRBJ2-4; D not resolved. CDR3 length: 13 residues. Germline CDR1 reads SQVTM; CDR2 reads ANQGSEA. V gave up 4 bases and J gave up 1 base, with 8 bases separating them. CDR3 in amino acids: CSVVGPAKNIQYF. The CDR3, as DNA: TGCAGCGTTGTCGGTCCCGCCAAAAACATTCAGTACTTC. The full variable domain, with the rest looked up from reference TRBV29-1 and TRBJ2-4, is SAVISQKPSRDICQRGTSLTIQCQVDSQVTMMFWYRQQPGQSLTLIATANQGSEATYESGFVIDKFPISRPNLTFSTLTVSNMSPEDSSIYLCSVVGPAKNIQYFGAGTRLSVL.

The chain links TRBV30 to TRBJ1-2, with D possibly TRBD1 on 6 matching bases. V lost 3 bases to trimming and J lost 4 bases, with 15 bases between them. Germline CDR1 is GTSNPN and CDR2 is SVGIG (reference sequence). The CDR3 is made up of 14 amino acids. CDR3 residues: CAWSLGGASYGYTF. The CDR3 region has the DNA TGTGCCTGGAGCCTAGGGGGGGCCTCCTATGGCTACACCTTC.

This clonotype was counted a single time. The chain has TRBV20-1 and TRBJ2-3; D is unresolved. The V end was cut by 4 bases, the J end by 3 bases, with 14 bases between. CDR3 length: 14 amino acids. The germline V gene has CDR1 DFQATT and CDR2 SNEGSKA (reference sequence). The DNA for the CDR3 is TGCAGTGCTATCCCCTCATACGCTACAGATACGCAGTATTTT. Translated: CSAIPSYATDTQYF.

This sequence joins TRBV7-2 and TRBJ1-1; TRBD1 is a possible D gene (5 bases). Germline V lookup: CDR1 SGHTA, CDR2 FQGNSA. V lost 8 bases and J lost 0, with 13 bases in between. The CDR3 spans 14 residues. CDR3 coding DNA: TGTGCCAGCGGGCCAGGGCTCATGAACACTGAAGCTTTCTTT. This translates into CASGPGLMNTEAFF.

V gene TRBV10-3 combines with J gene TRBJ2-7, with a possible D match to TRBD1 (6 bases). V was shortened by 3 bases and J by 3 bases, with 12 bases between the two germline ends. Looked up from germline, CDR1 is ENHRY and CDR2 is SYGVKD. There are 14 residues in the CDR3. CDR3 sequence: CAISEGTRGYEQYF. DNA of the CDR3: TGTGCCATCAGTGAAGGGACAAGGGGCTACGAGCAGTACTTC.

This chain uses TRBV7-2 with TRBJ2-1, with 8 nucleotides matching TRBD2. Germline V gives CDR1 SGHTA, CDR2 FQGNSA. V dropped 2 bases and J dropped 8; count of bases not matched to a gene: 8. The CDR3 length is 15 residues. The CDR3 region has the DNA TGTGCCAGCAGCTTAAATAGCGGGGTTTTGGATGAGCAGTTCTTC. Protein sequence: CASSLNSGVLDEQFF.

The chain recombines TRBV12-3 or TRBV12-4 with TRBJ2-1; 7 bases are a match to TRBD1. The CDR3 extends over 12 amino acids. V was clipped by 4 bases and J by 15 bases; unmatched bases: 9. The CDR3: CASSSLGGKGFF. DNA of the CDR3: TGTGCCAGCAGTTCTTTAGGGGGCAAGGGGTTCTTC.

CDR3 coding DNA: TGCAGCGTCGCCACCTTCTCTGGAAACACCATATATTTT. It codes for CSVATFSGNTIYF. The gene calls are TRBV29-1 and TRBJ1-3; D is unclear. V dropped 6 bases and J dropped 0 bases, with 9 bases sitting between them. The CDR3 consists of 13 residues. Germline V gene lookup returns CDR1 SQVTM and CDR2 ANQGSEA.